The present entry profiles one TCR beta chain with its context. Its ends do not fully match the called genes, so a read error is possible. CDR3 size: 12 residues. Germline assignment: CDR1 KGHDR and CDR2 SFDVKD. Sequenced by immunoSEQ multiplex PCR; TCRdb stores in-frame clones only, minus some. The data hold over 150,000 clones, with around 80% observed a single time. This sample stems from a study of blood T cell repertoires in COVID-19. Study details: From T cells, B-cell-depleted T cells, or PBMCs came the material, which was cDNA or gDNA.

The chain is built from TRBV24-1 and TRBJ2-7, with D uncertain. Sequenced sample: peripheral blood. This TCR derives from a woman aged 40 to 49 with COVID-19, enrolled during active disease. CDR3 residues: CATSGWPYEQYF. CDR3 DNA: TGTGCCACGAGTGGGTGGCCCTACGAGCAGTACTTC.